The present TCR beta chain was sequenced within a study of graft-versus-host responses after intestinal transplantation. TCRdb's copy holds only in-frame clones and misses some; the assay was immunoSEQ multiplex PCR. The data show around 100,000 clones, roughly 87% seen once. Turning to this clone: Its antigen is as yet unknown.

CDR3 length: 14 residues. With 6 bases removed from V and 2 bases from J, the gap between germline ends came to 11 bases. Looked up from germline, CDR1 is MNHEY and CDR2 is SMNVEV (reference sequence). This TCR came from a human donor who received an intestinal transplant. V and J are TRBV27 and TRBJ2-1, with D possibly TRBD2 on 6 matching bases. The material sequenced was unstimulated CD4+ T cells sorted from spleen or lymph node cells, taken before intestinal transplant. CDR3 in amino acids: CASRAGSPYNEQFF. CDR3 bases: TGTGCCAGCAGGGCGGGGAGCCCCTACAATGAGCAGTTCTTC.